This T cell receptor (beta chain) was sequenced for a study of shared clonotypes between healthy human individuals. Study outcomes and limitations: Clonotype sharing among the donors was expected to vary with sequencing depth.

This CDR3 comprises 14 residues. Germline V gives CDR1 SGHRS, CDR2 YFSETQ. Trimming removed 4 bases at V and 7 bases at J, with 17 bases between. Genomic DNA of each subset was evenly split across several immunoSEQ plates. TCRdb's table, derived via immunoSEQ multiplex PCR, lists solely in-frame clones and lacks some. This table has fewer than 3 million clones, about 90% appearing once. Comment on this clone: The antigen is not known.

Sequenced sample: naive CD4+ T cells from PBMCs. Subset specified: CD45RA+ positively selected. The sequence was collected from a man in his late teens or twenties in good health. Some clones in this sample may be carry-over from other donors' samples. This rearrangement joins TRBV5-1 to TRBJ2-5; D tentatively reads TRBD1 or TRBD2 (6 bases each). This CDR3 is CASSPDGGPGTQYF. The DNA for the CDR3 is TGCGCCAGCAGCCCGGATGGGGGGCCGGGGACCCAGTACTTC.